Listed below are T cell receptor beta chains from one sample, sequenced in a study of blood T cell repertoires in COVID-19. Measured with immunoSEQ multiplex PCR; TCRdb has only the in-frame clones, and not every one. The sample includes 100,000 or so clones, around 80% of them seen just once. The sample comprised peripheral blood. Receptors originate from an elderly woman with acute or convalescent COVID-19. Each CDR3 is given with its conserved first and last residue. D genes are given only for firm matches. Where a row states a size, it is once, few, many or the class of an expanded clone; other rows omit it.

v_gene	abundance	d_gene	j_gene	CDR3nt	CDR3aa
TRBV7-8	NA	TRBD2	TRBJ2-5	TGTGCCAGCAGCTTGGCCGGGACTAGCTGGGAGACCCAGTACTTC	CASSLAGTSWETQYF
TRBV24-1	few	TRBD1	TRBJ1-2	TGTGCCACCAGTGATTTGGGTACAGGGGGCGATGGCTACACCTTC	CATSDLGTGGDGYTF
TRBV5-1	NA	NA	TRBJ2-2	TGCGCCAGCAGCTTGGGAGGTCGGGACACCGGGGAGCTGTTTTTT	CASSLGGRDTGELFF
TRBV27	NA	TRBD1	TRBJ2-1	TGTGCCAGCAGCCCAACCAGGGGGAGCTCCTACAATGAGCAGTTCTTC	CASSPTRGSSYNEQFF
TRBV28	NA	TRBD1	TRBJ2-5	TGTGCCAGCAGTTCTATTCTGGACAGGGGTGGAAGAGAGACCCAGTACTTC	CASSSILDRGGRETQYF
TRBV5-4	NA	NA	TRBJ1-5	TGTGCCAGCAGCACCGAAGGAGGGAGGGGGCAGCCCCAGCATTTT	CASSTEGGRGQPQHF
TRBV4-1	NA	TRBD1	TRBJ2-1	TGCGCCAGCAGCCAGAGGACCGGGACAGCCGCCAATGAGCAGTTCTTC	CASSQRTGTAANEQFF
TRBV9	NA	TRBD2	TRBJ2-1	TGTGCCAGCAGCACCGGACTAGCCCACAATGAGCAGTTCTTC	CASSTGLAHNEQFF
TRBV7-2	once	TRBD1	TRBJ2-1	TGTGCCAGCAGCTCCCCCAGGGGGAACAATGAGCAGTTCTTC	CASSSPRGNNEQFF
TRBV5-4	NA	TRBD1	TRBJ1-5	TGTGCCAGCAGCTCCGGACAGGGTCAGCCCCAGCATTTT	CASSSGQGQPQHF
TRBV10-2	NA	NA	TRBJ1-1	TGCGCCAGCAGTGATCAGGTGAACACTGAAGCTTTCTTT	CASSDQVNTEAFF
TRBV10-2	NA	TRBD1	TRBJ1-4	TGCGCCAGTGGGACAGATGAAGAAAAACTGTTTTTT	CASGTDEEKLFF
TRBV30	NA	TRBD1	TRBJ1-2	TGTGCCTGGTCTCCAGGGGGAAGAGGAGGCTACACCTTC	CAWSPGGRGGYTF
TRBV6-6	NA	NA	TRBJ1-2	TGTGCCAGCAGTTACCCATCAGGGGCTAACTATGGCTACACCTTC	CASSYPSGANYGYTF
TRBV28	NA	NA	TRBJ1-3	TGTGCCAGTTCTGTAACTCAAGGGAGGGGGGGAAACACCATATATTTT	CASSVTQGRGGNTIYF
TRBV19	NA	TRBD1	TRBJ1-4	TGTGCCAGTAGTATATATGGAGGGGGCGCCGGGGAAAAACTGTTTTTT	CASSIYGGGAGEKLFF
TRBV19	few	NA	TRBJ2-7	TGTGCCAGTAGTACGGGACATACTGCCGCTAGCGGAGCCTACGAGCAGTACTTC	CASSTGHTAASGAYEQYF
TRBV7-9	NA	TRBD2	TRBJ2-7	TGTGCCAGCAGCTTAGGTAGCGGGGAGGGTTACGAGCAGTACTTC	CASSLGSGEGYEQYF
TRBV4-3	NA	TRBD1	TRBJ2-1	TGCGCCAGCAGCCAGTCCGGGACAGGGTTCAATGAGCAGTTCTTC	CASSQSGTGFNEQFF
TRBV7-2	NA	NA	TRBJ1-5	TGTGCCAGCAGCCCCTACAGGTTGCAGCCCCAGCATTTT	CASSPYRLQPQHF
TRBV19	once	NA	TRBJ2-3	TGTGCCAGTAGTACCCGACAAGCAGATACGCAGTATTTT	CASSTRQADTQYF
TRBV11-3	NA	TRBD1	TRBJ1-1	TGTGCCAGCAGCTTAAGACAGGGTGCCACTGAAGCTTTCTTT	CASSLRQGATEAFF
TRBV2	NA	TRBD1	TRBJ1-5	TGTGCCAGCAGACCCCGACAGGGAGGACAGCCCCAGCATTTT	CASRPRQGGQPQHF
TRBV27	NA	NA	TRBJ1-1	TGTGCCAGCAGTTTGCGGCTCCGAGGGACTGAAGCTTTCTTT	CASSLRLRGTEAFF
TRBV5-1	NA	NA	TRBJ2-1	TGCGCCAGCAGCTTGGTTCCCGGGAGCTCCTACAATGAGCAGTTCTTC	CASSLVPGSSYNEQFF
TRBV5-1	once	TRBD1	TRBJ1-1	TGCGCCAGCAGCGTTGACAGGGTCGGGGAGGCTGAAGCTTTCTTT	CASSVDRVGEAEAFF
TRBV5-6	NA	TRBD1	TRBJ2-3	TGTGCCAGCAGCTTGTTGTCAGGGGGCGCAGATACGCAGTATTTT	CASSLLSGGADTQYF
TRBV10-1	NA	NA	TRBJ1-1	TGCGCCAGCAGTGAGAGGGGGAACACTGAAGCTTTCTTT	CASSERGNTEAFF
TRBV3-1/TRBV3-2	NA	TRBD2	TRBJ2-5	TGTGCCAGCACCGGGTCTATAACGGGGGGGGAGACCCAGTACTTC	CASTGSITGGETQYF
TRBV3-1/TRBV3-2	NA	TRBD1	TRBJ2-7	TGTGCCAGCGGGGGACAGGGTTACGAGCAGTACTTC	CASGGQGYEQYF
TRBV7-9	few	NA	TRBJ1-6	TGTGCCAGCAGCTTGGGGGGAGATTCACCCCTCCACTTT	CASSLGGDSPLHF
TRBV6-2/TRBV6-3	NA	NA	TRBJ2-7	TGTGCCAGCAGTTACTCGATAACCGGGACTTACGAGCAGTACTTC	CASSYSITGTYEQYF
TRBV5-1	NA	NA	TRBJ2-1	TGCGCCAGCTCAGCCGGGTCTGGCAATGAGCAGTTCTTC	CASSAGSGNEQFF
TRBV10-3	NA	TRBD2	TRBJ2-3	TGTGCCATCAGTGACCAAGGACTAGCGGCAGCCACAGATACGCAGTATTTT	CAISDQGLAAATDTQYF
TRBV7-9	NA	NA	TRBJ1-1	TGTGCCAGCAGCTCGTGGGGAGGGGTGGGCACTGAAGCTTTCTTT	CASSSWGGVGTEAFF
TRBV28	once	TRBD1	TRBJ1-2	TGTGCCAGCAGTCTCCCGGGACAGGGGAAAGGCTACACCTTC	CASSLPGQGKGYTF
TRBV25-1	NA	NA	TRBJ1-2	TGTGCCAGCGCCGGAGCGGGCTACTATGGCTACACCTTC	CASAGAGYYGYTF
TRBV11-2	NA	NA	TRBJ1-1	TGTGCCAGCAGCTTAGGGGTTTTGGGCGGGCACACTGAAGCTTTCTTT	CASSLGVLGGHTEAFF
TRBV10-1	once	NA	TRBJ2-7	TGCGCCAGCAGTGATAGACGGGGGAGTTACGAGCAGTACTTC	CASSDRRGSYEQYF
TRBV30	NA	TRBD1	TRBJ1-4	TGTGCCTGGAGTGTAGCCGCCGGGACAGCCTATGAAAAACTGTTTTTT	CAWSVAAGTAYEKLFF
TRBV10-3	NA	NA	TRBJ2-1	TGTGCCATCAGCGCGGTAAAGACCAATGAGCAGTTCTTC	CAISAVKTNEQFF
TRBV5-1	NA	NA	TRBJ2-2	TGCGCCAGCAGCCTAGGATCGCACACCGGGGAGCTGTTTTTT	CASSLGSHTGELFF
TRBV12-3/TRBV12-4	NA	NA	TRBJ2-3	TGTGCCAGCGGCATCATCACGCATACGCAGTATTTT	CASGIITHTQYF
TRBV5-1	NA	TRBD1	TRBJ1-3	TGCGCCAGCAGCCCACAGGGGAACTCTGGAAACACCATATATTTT	CASSPQGNSGNTIYF